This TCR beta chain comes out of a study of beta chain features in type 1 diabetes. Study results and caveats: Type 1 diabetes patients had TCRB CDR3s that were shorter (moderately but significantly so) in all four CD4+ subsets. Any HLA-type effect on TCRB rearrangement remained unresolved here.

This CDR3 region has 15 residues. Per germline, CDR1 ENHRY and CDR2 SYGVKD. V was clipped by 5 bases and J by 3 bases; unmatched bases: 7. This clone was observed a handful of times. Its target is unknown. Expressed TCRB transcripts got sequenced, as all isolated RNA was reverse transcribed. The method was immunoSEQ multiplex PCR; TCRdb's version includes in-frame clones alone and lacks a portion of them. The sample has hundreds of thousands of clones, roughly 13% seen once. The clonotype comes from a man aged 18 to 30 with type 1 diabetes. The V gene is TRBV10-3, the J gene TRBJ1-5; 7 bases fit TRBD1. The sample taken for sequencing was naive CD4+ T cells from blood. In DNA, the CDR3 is TGTGCCATCAGTTCCACAGGGGTACCCAATCAGCCCCAGCATTTT. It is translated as CAISSTGVPNQPQHF.